A single T cell receptor beta chain is shown here with its context. Its antigen is as yet unknown. This entry belongs to a study of T cells in Graves' hyperthyroidism and ophthalmopathy. TCR beta CDR3 regions were amplified from RNA transcripts. An initial round of RT-PCR targeting the TCR CDR3 relied on the HTBI primer set. TCRdb independently ran MiXCR on the multiplex PCR reads; one entry per CDR3 protein. The data contain roughly 500,000 distinct CDR3 sequences, 20% to 25% of them singletons. Germline-derived CDR1 and CDR2 are KGHDR and SFDVKD. This CDR3 contains 15 residues. V was trimmed by 5 bases and J by 3 bases, leaving 15 bases between them. Study results and caveats: Researchers report that a 13 V-J model separated ophthalmopathy from stable hyperthyroidism.

Clinical symptoms, serum thyroxine, TRAb, thyroid ultrasound and orbital computed tomography informed diagnoses. The sequence was collected from a woman in her 70s with Graves' ophthalmopathy. The V gene is TRBV24-1, the J gene TRBJ1-2; D gene uncertain. Material for sequencing was blood. Here the CDR3 reads CATSGPAHGDYGYTF. The CDR3 DNA is TGTGCCACCAGTGGCCCAGCCCATGGGGACTATGGCTACACCTTC.